Shown below are 2 T cell receptor beta chains from a single sample sequenced in a study of T cell clonality in common variable immunodeficiency. The repertoire was sequenced with immunoSEQ multiplex PCR; TCRdb's copy has only in-frame clones and lacks some. This sample includes roughly 70,000 clones with no singletons; its ten biggest clones take up around 1.7%. The sample was peripheral blood mononuclear cells. The origin of the receptors is a person between 18 and 75 years old in good health.

This clone was detected ten times or more. With the read ending 3 residues before the CDR3 end, the germline J gene is used to fill in that end. The J gene is TRBJ1-2, the V gene TRBV5-1, with TRBD1 matching 8 bases. The length of the CDR3 is 12 residues. The germline gives CDR1 SGHRS, CDR2 YFSETQ. The covered CDR3 bases are TGCGCCAGCACCGGACAGGGAAACGGC. Amino acid sequence: CASTGQGNG. The entire CDR3 sequence reads CASTGQGNGYTF. The full variable domain, completed using reference TRBV5-1 and TRBJ1-2, is KAGVTQTPRYLIKTRGQQVTLSCSPISGHRSVSWYQQTPGQGLQFLFEYFSETQRNKGNFPGRFSGRQFSNSRSEMNVSTLELGDSALYLCASTGQGNGYTFGSGTRLTVV.

This clone appeared a few times. The read is 3 residues too short to cover the CDR3 end, so that end is filled in from the germline J gene. The rearrangement joins TRBV5-1 to TRBJ2-5; TRBD1 aligns across 7 bases. Germline values: CDR1 SGHRS, CDR2 YFSETQ. The CDR3 covers 16 residues. V lost 4 bases, J lost 5 bases, and 14 bases stayed unmatched. CDR3 DNA, as far as it was read: TGCGCCAGCAGCCGAGAGACAGGGATGAGGGTGGAGACC. It encodes CASSRETGMRVET. The whole CDR3 region reads CASSRETGMRVETQYF. The entire variable domain, with the rest obtained from reference TRBV5-1 and TRBJ2-5, is as follows: KAGVTQTPRYLIKTRGQQVTLSCSPISGHRSVSWYQQTPGQGLQFLFEYFSETQRNKGNFPGRFSGRQFSNSRSEMNVSTLELGDSALYLCASSRETGMRVETQYFGPGTRLLVL.